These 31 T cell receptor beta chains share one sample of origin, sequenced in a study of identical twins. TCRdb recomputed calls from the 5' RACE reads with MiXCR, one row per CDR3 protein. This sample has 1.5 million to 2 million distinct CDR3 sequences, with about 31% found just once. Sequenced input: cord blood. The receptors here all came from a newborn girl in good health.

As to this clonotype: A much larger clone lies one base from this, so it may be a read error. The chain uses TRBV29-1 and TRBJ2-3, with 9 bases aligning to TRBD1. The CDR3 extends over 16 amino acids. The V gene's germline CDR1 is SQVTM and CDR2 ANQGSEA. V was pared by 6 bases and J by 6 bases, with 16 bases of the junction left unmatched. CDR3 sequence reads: CSVVFTGQGLADTQYF. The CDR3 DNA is TGCAGCGTAGTGTTTACGGGACAGGGCCTCGCGGATACGCAGTATTTT.

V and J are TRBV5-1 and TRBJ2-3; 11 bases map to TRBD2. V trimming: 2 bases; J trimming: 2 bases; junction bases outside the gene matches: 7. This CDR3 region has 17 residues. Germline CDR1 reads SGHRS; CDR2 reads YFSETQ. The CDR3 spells CASSLRLAGGNTDTQYF. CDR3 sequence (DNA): TGCGCCAGCAGCTTACGGCTAGCGGGGGGTAACACAGATACGCAGTATTTT.

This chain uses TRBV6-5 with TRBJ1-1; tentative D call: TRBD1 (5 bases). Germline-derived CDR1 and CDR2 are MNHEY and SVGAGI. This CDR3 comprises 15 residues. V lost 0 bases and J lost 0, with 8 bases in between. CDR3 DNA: TGTGCCAGCAGTTACTCGGCAGGGATGAACACTGAAGCTTTCTTT. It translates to CASSYSAGMNTEAFF.

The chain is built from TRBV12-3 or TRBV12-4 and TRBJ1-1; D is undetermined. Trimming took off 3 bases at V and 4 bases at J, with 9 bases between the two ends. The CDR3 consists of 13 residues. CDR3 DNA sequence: TGTGCCAGCAGTTTTCCTTCTGGCACTGAAGCTTTCTTT. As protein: CASSFPSGTEAFF.

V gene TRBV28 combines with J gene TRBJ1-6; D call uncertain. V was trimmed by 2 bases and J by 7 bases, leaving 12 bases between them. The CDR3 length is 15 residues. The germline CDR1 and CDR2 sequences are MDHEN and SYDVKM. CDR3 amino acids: CASSLGRTPNSPLHF. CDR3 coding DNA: TGTGCCAGCAGTTTAGGGAGAACTCCAAATTCACCCCTCCACTTT.

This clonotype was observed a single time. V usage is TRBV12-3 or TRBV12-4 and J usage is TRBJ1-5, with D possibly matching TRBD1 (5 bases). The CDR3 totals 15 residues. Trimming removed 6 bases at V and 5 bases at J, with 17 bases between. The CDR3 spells CASSPRGRAYQPQHF. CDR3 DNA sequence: TGTGCCAGCAGCCCTAGGGGCAGGGCTTATCAGCCCCAGCATTTT.

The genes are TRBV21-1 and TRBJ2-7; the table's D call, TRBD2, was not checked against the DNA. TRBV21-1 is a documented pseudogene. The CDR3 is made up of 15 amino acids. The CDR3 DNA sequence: TGTGCCAGCAGCAAAGGGGGACTAGGGAACAATGAGCAGTACTTC. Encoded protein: CASSKGGLGNNEQYF.

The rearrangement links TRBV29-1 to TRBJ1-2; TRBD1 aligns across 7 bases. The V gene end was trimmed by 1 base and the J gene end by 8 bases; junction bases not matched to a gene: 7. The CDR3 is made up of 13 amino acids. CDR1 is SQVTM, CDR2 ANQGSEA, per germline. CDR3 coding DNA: TGCAGCGTTGAAGGGCCCAGGGGGACCGGCTACACCTTC. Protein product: CSVEGPRGTGYTF.

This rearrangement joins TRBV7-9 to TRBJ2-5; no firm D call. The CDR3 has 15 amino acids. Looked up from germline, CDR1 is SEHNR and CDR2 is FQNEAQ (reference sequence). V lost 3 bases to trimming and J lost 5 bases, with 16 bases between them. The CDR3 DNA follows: TGTGCCAGCAGCTTCGAAGCGCCCGTCCGGGAGACCCAGTACTTC. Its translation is CASSFEAPVRETQYF.

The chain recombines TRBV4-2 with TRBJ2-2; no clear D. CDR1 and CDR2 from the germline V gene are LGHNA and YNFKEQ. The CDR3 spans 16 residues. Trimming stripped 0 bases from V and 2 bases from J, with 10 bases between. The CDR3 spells CASSQDPALNTGELFF. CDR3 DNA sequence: TGTGCCAGCAGCCAAGATCCGGCGCTAAACACCGGGGAGCTGTTTTTT.

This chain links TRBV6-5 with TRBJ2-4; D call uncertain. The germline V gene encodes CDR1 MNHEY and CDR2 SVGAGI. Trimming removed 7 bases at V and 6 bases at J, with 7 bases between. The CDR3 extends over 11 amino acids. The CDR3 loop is CASTQRNIQYF. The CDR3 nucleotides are TGTGCCAGCACCCAGAGAAACATTCAGTACTTC.

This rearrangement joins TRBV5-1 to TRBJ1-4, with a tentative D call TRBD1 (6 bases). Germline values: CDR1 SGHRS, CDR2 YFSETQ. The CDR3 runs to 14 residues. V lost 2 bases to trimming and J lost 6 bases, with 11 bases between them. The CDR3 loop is CASSFRGHDEKLFF. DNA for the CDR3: TGCGCCAGCAGCTTCCGGGGGCATGATGAAAAACTGTTTTTT.

The DNA for the CDR3 is TGTGCCAGCAGGGACGGAGGGGAGAATCAGCCCCAGCATTTT. As protein: CASRDGGENQPQHF. The chain carries TRBV6-5 and TRBJ1-5; the D gene is possibly TRBD1 (5 bases). V lost 6 bases, J lost 4 bases, and 13 bases lay in between. Germline V lookup: CDR1 MNHEY, CDR2 SVGAGI. This CDR3 has 14 residues.

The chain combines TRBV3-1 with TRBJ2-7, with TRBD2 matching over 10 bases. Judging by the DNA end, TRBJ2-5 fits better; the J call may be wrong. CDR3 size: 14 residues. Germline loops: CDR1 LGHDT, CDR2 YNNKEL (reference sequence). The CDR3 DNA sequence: TGTGCCAGCAGGCTCCTAGCGGGGGCAGAGACCCAGTACTTC. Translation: CASRLLAGAETQYF.

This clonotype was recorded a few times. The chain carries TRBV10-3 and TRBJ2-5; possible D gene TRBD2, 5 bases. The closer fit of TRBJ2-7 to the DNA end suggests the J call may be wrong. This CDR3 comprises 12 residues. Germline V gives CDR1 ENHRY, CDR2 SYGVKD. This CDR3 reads CAISPERDEQYF. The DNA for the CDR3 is TGTGCCATCAGTCCTGAGAGGGACGAGCAGTACTTC.

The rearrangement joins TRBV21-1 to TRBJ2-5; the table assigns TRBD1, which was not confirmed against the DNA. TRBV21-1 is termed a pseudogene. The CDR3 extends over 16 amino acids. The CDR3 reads CASSKARGRYQETQYF. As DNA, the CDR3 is TGTGCCAGCAGCAAAGCAAGGGGGAGGTACCAAGAGACCCAGTACTTC.

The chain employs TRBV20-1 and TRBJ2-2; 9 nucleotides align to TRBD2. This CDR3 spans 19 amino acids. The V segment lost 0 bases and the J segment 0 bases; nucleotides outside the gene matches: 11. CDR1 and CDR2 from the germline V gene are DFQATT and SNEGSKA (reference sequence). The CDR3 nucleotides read TGCAGTGCTAGAGATCGGGCTAGCGGGGCGCTGGCGAACACCGGGGAGCTGTTTTTT. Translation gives CSARDRASGALANTGELFF.

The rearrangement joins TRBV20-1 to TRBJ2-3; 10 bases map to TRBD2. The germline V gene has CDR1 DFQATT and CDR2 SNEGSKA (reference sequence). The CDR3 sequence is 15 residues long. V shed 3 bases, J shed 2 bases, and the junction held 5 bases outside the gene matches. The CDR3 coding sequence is TGCAGTGCTAGGCCTAGCGGGAGATTCACAGATACGCAGTATTTT. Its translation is CSARPSGRFTDTQYF.

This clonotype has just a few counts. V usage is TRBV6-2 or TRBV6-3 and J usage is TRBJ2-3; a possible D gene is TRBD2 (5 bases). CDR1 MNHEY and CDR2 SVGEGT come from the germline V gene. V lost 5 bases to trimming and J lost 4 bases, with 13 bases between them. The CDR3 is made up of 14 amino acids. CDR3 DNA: TGTGCCAGCAGTCTTGGGCGGAGGTCAGATACGCAGTATTTT. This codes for CASSLGRRSDTQYF.

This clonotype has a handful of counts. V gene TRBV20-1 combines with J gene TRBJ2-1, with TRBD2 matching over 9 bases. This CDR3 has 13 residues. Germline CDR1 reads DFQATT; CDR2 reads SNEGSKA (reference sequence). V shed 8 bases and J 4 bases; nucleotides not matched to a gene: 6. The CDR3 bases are TGCAGTACTTCTAGCGGGACTTACAATGAGCAGTTCTTC. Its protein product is CSTSSGTYNEQFF.

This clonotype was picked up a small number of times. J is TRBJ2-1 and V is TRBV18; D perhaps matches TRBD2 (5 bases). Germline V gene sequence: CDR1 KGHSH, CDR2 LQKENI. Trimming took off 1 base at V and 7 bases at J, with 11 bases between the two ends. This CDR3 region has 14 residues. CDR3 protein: CASSPRSRDNEQFF. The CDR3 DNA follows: TGTGCCAGCTCACCACGTTCCCGGGATAATGAGCAGTTCTTC.

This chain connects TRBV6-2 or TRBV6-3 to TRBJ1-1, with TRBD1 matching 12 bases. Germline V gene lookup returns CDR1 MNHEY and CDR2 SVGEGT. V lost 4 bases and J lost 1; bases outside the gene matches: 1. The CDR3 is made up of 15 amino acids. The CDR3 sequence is CASSWDRGRNTEAFF. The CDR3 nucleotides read TGTGCCAGCAGTTGGGACAGGGGGCGGAACACTGAAGCTTTCTTT.

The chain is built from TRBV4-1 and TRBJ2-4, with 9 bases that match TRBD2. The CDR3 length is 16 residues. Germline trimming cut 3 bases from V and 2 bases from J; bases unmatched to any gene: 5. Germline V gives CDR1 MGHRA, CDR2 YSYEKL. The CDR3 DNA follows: TGCGCCAGCAGCCAGGTAGCGGGAGTGTCCAAAAACATTCAGTACTTC. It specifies CASSQVAGVSKNIQYF.

CDR3 sequence: CASRSYPVGDTQYF. CDR3 coding DNA: TGTGCCAGCAGGTCCTACCCAGTTGGAGATACGCAGTATTTT. The chain is built from TRBV12-3 or TRBV12-4 and TRBJ2-3; D remains unclear. V was pared by 6 bases and J by 5 bases, with 15 bases between. The CDR3 is 14 residues long.

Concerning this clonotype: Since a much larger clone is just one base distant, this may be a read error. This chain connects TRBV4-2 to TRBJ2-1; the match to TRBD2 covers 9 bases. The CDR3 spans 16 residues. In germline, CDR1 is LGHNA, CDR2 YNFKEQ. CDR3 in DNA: TGTGCCGGCAGCCAAGAGGCGGGAGGGCCTTACAATGAGCAGTTCTTC. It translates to CAGSQEAGGPYNEQFF.

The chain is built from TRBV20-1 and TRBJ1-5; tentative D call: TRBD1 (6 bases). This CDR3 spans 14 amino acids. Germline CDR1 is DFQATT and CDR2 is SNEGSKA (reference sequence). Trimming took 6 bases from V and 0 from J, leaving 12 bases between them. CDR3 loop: CSASGTHSNQPQHF. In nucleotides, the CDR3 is TGCAGTGCCTCCGGGACACATAGCAATCAGCCCCAGCATTTT.

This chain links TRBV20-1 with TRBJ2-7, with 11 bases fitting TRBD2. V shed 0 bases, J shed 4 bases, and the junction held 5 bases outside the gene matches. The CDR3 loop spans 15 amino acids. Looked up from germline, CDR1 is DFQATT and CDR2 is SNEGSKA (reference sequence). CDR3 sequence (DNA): TGCAGTGCTAGAGACCCTAGCGGGAGGAGGTACGAGCAGTACTTC. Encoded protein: CSARDPSGRRYEQYF.

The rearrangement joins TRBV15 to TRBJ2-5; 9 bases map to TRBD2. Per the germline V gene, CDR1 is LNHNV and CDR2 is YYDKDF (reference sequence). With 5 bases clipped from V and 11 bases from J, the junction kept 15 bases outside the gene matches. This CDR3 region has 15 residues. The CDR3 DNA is TGTGCCACCAGCGTCGGGACTAGCTCCTACAATGAGCAGTACTTC. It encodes CATSVGTSSYNEQYF.

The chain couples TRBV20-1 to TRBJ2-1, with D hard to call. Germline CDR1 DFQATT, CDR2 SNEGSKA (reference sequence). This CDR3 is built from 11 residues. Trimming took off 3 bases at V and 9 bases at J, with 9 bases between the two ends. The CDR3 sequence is CSASRSVEQFF. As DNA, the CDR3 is TGCAGTGCTAGCCGCAGCGTTGAGCAGTTCTTC.

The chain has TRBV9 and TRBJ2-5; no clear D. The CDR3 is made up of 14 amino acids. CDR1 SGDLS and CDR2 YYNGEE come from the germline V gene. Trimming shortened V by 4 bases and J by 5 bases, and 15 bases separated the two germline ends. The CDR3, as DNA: TGTGCCAGCAGCCACGACTCGGTCGTGGAGACCCAGTACTTC. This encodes CASSHDSVVETQYF.

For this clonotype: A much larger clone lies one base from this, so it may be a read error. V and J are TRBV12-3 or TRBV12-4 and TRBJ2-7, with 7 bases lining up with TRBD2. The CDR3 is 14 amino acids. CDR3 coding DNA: TGTGCCAGCGGTTTAGAACGGGAGGTCCACGAGCAGTACTTC. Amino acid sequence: CASGLEREVHEQYF.